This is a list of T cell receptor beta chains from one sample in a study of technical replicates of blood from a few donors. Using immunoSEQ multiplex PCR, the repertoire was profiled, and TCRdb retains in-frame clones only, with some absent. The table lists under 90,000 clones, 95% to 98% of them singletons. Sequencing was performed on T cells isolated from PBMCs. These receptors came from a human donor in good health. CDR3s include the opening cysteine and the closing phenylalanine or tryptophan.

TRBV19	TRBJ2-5	CASSTRDFGGTQYF
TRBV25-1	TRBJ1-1	CASSPWGQVNTEAFF
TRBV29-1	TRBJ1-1	CSVHWGATGAFF
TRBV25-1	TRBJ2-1	CATDKTSGGLEQFF
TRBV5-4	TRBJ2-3	CASSQGGRGLDTQYF
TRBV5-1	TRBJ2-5	CASSPAGERGQETQYF
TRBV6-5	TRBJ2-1	CASSVGQASYNEQFF
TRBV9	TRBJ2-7	CASSVWGTGAPRDEQYF
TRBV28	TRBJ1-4	CASSPSPGTGVATNEKLFF
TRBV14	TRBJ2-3	CASSQDVAGATDTQYF
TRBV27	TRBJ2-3	CASTIAVGTDTQYF
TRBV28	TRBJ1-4	CASSLGGRLWEKLFF
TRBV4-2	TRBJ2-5	CASSHETSGGETQYF
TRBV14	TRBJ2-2	CASSPRTAANTGELFF
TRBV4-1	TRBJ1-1	CASRGRTMNTEAFF
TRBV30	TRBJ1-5	CAWTQAGRQPQHF
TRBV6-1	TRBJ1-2	CASSPHGTVYGYTF
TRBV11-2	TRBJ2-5	CASSLVPSGMGETQYF
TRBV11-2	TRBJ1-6	CASSLAPRVDSPLHF
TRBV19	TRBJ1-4	CASSIVPVQKLFF
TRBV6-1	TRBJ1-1	CASSEGGRNTEAFF
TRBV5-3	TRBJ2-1	CARSLQGCEQFF
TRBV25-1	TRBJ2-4	CASSEYGGTGSLNIQYF
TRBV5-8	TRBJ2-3	CASRHLLAGSSTDTQYF
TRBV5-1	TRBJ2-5	CASSLVGQGSLETQYF
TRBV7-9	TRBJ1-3	CASSLAENRVRTIYF
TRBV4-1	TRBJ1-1	CASSQGATEAFF
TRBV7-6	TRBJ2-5	CASSLGAGGAQTQYF
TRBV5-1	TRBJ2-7	CASSLPAGHEQYF
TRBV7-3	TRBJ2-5	CASSLSSVETQYF
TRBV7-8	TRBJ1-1	CASSPLMTGWNTEAFF
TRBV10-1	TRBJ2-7	CASSQEDLYEQYF
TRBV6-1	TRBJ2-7	CASSDRRDRHIPYEQYF
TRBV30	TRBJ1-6	CAWSVSRGISDNSPLHF
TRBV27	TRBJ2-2	CASSFNIADLANTGELFF
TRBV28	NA	CASSSPAVSYEQYF
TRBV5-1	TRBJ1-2	CASSLEQGGYGYTF
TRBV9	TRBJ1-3	CASSKTPGNSGNTIYF
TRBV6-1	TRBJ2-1	CASSERRDNEQFF
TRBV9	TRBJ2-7	CASSGGGAGGEQYF
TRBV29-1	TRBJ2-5	CSVTWTLQETQYF
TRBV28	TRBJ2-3	CASSLNRAGGSHTQYF
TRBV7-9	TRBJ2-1	CASSLAGHFDEQFF
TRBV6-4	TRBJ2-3	CASSARGADTQYF
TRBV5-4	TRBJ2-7	CASSKSSYEQYF
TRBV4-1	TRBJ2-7	CASSDEQGVYEQYF
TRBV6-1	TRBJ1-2	CASSARPGQGNYGYTF
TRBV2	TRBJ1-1	CASSASGQGMAAFF
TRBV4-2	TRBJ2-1	CASSQDLGDTYYNEQFF
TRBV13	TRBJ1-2	CASSSTGGSGYGYTF
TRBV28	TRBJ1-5	CASSLLRQALSNQPQHF
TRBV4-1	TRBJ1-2	CASSHPLDRVAGYTF
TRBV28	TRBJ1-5	CASRTGEPSNQPQHF
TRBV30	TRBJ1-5	CAWNRRGSGQYQPQHF
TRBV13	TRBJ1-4	CASSLGAVEKLFF
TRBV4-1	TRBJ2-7	CASSQTTSGRYEQYF
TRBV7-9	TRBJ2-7	CASSLTGYEQYF
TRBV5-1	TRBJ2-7	CASSSPGQVYEQYF
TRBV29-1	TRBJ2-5	CSVDDRGETQYF
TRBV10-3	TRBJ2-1	CAITEGAYNEQFF